Given below is one TCR beta chain in context. This clone came up once. Its antigen has not been determined. No much larger clonotype is one base removed from it; base qualities were not supplied. The treatment or condition tag for this specimen amounts to: suppressive antiretroviral therapy. Lysates of CMV-infected fibroblasts were used at about 10 ug/mL for cell stimulation. Nonresponding CD40L-negative CD69-negative CD45RO-high memory CD4+ T cells were sorted as memory populations depleted of antigen-responding cells. Participants were HIV-1-infected adults who started suppressive ART during chronic infection. For at least 4 years, the participants' plasma HIV-1 RNA had been undetectable, below 50 copies/mL. To be included, a participant needed positive CMV serology and a CD4+ T cell count above 400 cells/uL. Before stimulation, PBMCs were isolated using density centrifugation and then depleted of CD8+ T cells. Stimulation of CD8-depleted PBMCs was carried out for 15 to 20 hours with anti-CD28/CD49d costimulation, CD40-blocking antibody and enfuvirtide, to prevent new infections. Cell sorting was done on a Beckman Coulter MoFlo Legacy or XDP sorter, and dead cells were excluded with propidium iodide. Genomic DNA was extracted using the QIAamp DNA Mini Kit for samples with more than one million cells and using the Quick-DNA Microprep Kit for all other samples.

The CDR3 starts with the cysteine, ends with the phenylalanine, and has 14 residues. Kept here is only the CDR3 DNA, which spans 42 bases and is read in frame from base 1. CDR1 and CDR2, per the germline V gene, are MDHEN and SYDVKM. V and J are truncated by 6 bases and 2 bases respectively, leaving an intervening sequence of 13 bases. The immunoSEQ hsTCRB assay version 4 in survey mode was used to sequence TCRbeta repertoires from genomic DNA. Genomic DNA was diluted to 8.5 to 10 ng/uL, and up to roughly 1 ug per sample was used for TCRbeta sequencing. The original methods were these. Analysis of the TCRbeta data was done in ImmunoSeq Analyzer 3.0, and diversity was computed on productive nucleotide rearrangements. Using the Immunarch R package, lower-bound TCR diversity was estimated with the improved Chao index and clonality was estimated with the Gini coefficient. When different nucleotide rearrangements encoded the same CDR3beta amino acid sequence, each rearrangement was treated as a distinct clonotype. Differential abundance analysis identified TCRbeta sequences significantly enriched in antigen-responding cells relative to anti-CD3/anti-CD28-activated cells. GLIPH2 clustered TCRs by predicted peptide-MHC specificity, both within individual participants and across merged participant data sets. TCRdb carries this immuneACCESS record with in-frame sequences only. Its versions omit some clonotypes, under half of them owing to an unresolved V gene in the studies checked, with the rest unexplained. Clone size and the V and J calls come from that table; the DNA yielded D and trimming. The sample profile shows tens of thousands of clones; 75% to 85% of them were found once. Roughly 0.9% of the sample goes to the ten largest clones.

The data originate from a study of persistence of HIV-infected CD4 T cells (dated by TCRdb to about 2020). About the investigation overall: The study isolated CMV- and HIV-1 Gag-responding CD4+ T cells from ART-treated individuals to examine antigen-driven clonal expansion of HIV-1-infected cells. Participants had been on suppressive ART for a median of roughly 8 years. Apart from a couple of participants who underwent leukapheresis at a single time point, peripheral blood samples of up to roughly 200 mL were collected from participants at multiple time points. The clonality of all cells in each sorted population was measured by TCRbeta sequencing, and the clonality of infected cells was measured by proviral sequencing. The TCR cluster analysis across participants included 8 participants for CMV and roughly seven participants for Gag.

Paper-wide results and their limitations: Few individuals were included in the study, and only a limited range of antigens was tested. TCRbeta richness in CMV- and Gag-responding cells was significantly lower than in anti-CD3/anti-CD28-responding cells; CMV-responding cells had higher oligoclonality than CD3/CD28-stimulated and Gag-responding cells. Antigen-responding cells were enriched for expanded CDR3beta sequences that were degenerate, which suggests that CD4+ responses to CMV and Gag underwent convergent selection. TCR oligoclonality correlated with proviral oligoclonality within the same sorted populations. Bulk TCR analyses could not be limited to the rare CMV-responding cells that actually contained HIV-1 proviruses.

The source was CD4+ T cells sorted from PBMCs after approximately 19-hour stimulation, collected from a patient who received antiretroviral therapy. This specimen's cell subset or site label, interpreted: CD40L-CD69- CD45RO-high memory CD4 T cells not responding to CMV lysate. This clonotype was sampled from an adult man with HIV who was CMV-seropositive. The chain was built from TRBV28 and TRBJ1-1, with the D gene not clear enough to name. The CDR3 amino acid sequence is: CASSPLRANTEAFF. The sequenced DNA is TGTGCCAGCAGCCCTCTAAGGGCCAACACTGAAGCTTTCTTT.